The clone carrying this T cell receptor beta chain was found a few times. One heparinised blood draw averaging about 116 mL was given by each donor. Sorted populations were all over 98% pure. This sample was included in a study of beta chain features in type 1 diabetes. The investigators reverse transcribed all of the isolated RNA, so they sequenced expressed TCRB transcripts. Some 4 million reads on average were seen across naive, central memory and regulatory T cell samples. The data were produced by immunoSEQ multiplex PCR, yet TCRdb's version contains in-frame clones alone and is incomplete. The sample carries under 900,000 clones, about 17% recorded once. This clonotype was sampled from a woman aged 18 to 35 in good health. Input material: naive CD4+ T cells from blood.

The DNA for the CDR3 is TGTGCCAGTAGAACGCAACAGGGTGATGTAACTGAAGCTTTCTTT. Its protein is CASRTQQGDVTEAFF. The chain links TRBV19 to TRBJ1-1; maybe TRBD1 (6 bases). Germline V gene lookup returns CDR1 LNHDA and CDR2 SQIVND (reference sequence). The CDR3 spans 15 residues. V lost 6 bases and J 5 bases, leaving 19 bases between the germline ends.